The source of this T cell receptor beta chain is a study of shared clonotypes between healthy human individuals. Study-level findings and limits: Several donors shared about 4.8% of their naive CD4 clonotypes.

As concerns this clone: Antigen unknown.

Germline lookup yields CDR1 SGDLS and CDR2 YYNGEE. Losses at the gene ends were 0 bases for V and 2 bases for J; bases not matched to a gene: 4. The CDR3 is made up of 15 amino acids. CD45RO-negative cells were positively selected for CCR7, leaving out terminally differentiated effector memory CD45RA+ cells. Deep-level running was used for the assay. Sorted-subset replicate PCR reactions contained approximately 190 ng DNA, corresponding to some 29,000 T cell genomes. Profiling relied on immunoSEQ multiplex PCR, and the TCRdb table lists in-frame clones only, not all of them. The sample has millions of clones, about 94% seen once.

J is TRBJ2-7 and V is TRBV9, with 8 bases that match TRBD2. This TCR derives from a man between 18 and 35 years old in good health. The specimen was naive CD8+ T cells sorted from blood. CDR3 protein: CASSVDGGAAYEQYF. CDR3 DNA: TGTGCCAGCAGCGTAGACGGGGGGGCCGCCTACGAGCAGTACTTC.